A selection of T cell receptor beta chains follows, all from one sample in a study of T cells in Graves' hyperthyroidism and ophthalmopathy. TCRdb fed the multiplex PCR reads into MiXCR, producing one record per CDR3 protein. The sample gives 500,000 to 650,000 distinct CDR3 sequences, around 15% of which show up once; approximately 15% is in the top ten. Sequenced: blood. The receptors here all came from a woman aged 40 to 55 with Graves' hyperthyroidism. CDR3s include the opening cysteine and the closing phenylalanine or tryptophan. D genes are given only for firm matches. Not all rows give a size; the values are once, few, many and, for expanded clones, a class.

13 . . TRBJ2-5 TRBV20-1 TGCAGCCCCTCGGGGAGTCTCGGGGAGACCCAGTACTTC CSPSGSLGETQYF
15 TRBD1 . TRBJ1-5 TRBV28 TGTGCCAGCAGTTTCGACAGGGGGAACAATCAGCCCCAGCATTTT CASSFDRGNNQPQHF
14 . many TRBJ2-7 TRBV10-3 TGTGCCATCAGTGAGAGGATCTTGGACAGCGAGCAGTACTTC CAISERILDSEQYF
14 . many TRBJ2-4 TRBV15 TGTGCCACCAGCAAGGGACCCACCGAAAACATTCAGTACTTC CATSKGPTENIQYF
15 TRBD2 few TRBJ2-1 TRBV6-5 TGTGCCAGCAGAGAGTCTAGCGGGAGGGGCGATGAGCAGTTCTTC CASRESSGRGDEQFF
15 TRBD2 . TRBJ2-3 TRBV29-1 TGCAGCGTTGCGGGAGGACTAGCGGGAGCAGATACGCAGTATTTT CSVAGGLAGADTQYF
15 TRBD2 many TRBJ2-1 TRBV12-3/TRBV12-4 TGTGCCAGCAGTTTGAGTAGCGGGAGTTGGAATGAGCAGTTCTTC CASSLSSGSWNEQFF
14 . . TRBJ2-1 TRBV24-1 TGTGCCACCAGAGCAGACAGCTCCTACAATGAGCAGTTCTTC CATRADSSYNEQFF
18 TRBD2 . TRBJ2-1 TRBV12-3/TRBV12-4 TGTGCCAGCTCCTCCCTCGGGACTAGCGGGAGTTCGTACAATGAGCAGTTCTTC CASSSLGTSGSSYNEQFF
14 TRBD1 many TRBJ2-7 TRBV18 TGTGCCAGCTCACCGGGACAGGGATACGACGAGCAGTACTTC CASSPGQGYDEQYF
16 . many TRBJ1-6 TRBV12-3/TRBV12-4 TGTGCCAGCAGTTCGTACGGCGGGGGCAGGGGTTCACCCCTCCACTTT CASSSYGGGRGSPLHF
14 . many TRBJ1-4 TRBV28 TGTGCCAGCAGTTTCAGGGTTATAGGTGAAAAACTGTTTTTT CASSFRVIGEKLFF
14 TRBD1 . TRBJ1-1 TRBV27 TGTGCCACCGACAGGGGAAGAATGAACACTGAAGCTTTCTTT CATDRGRMNTEAFF
13 TRBD2 . TRBJ2-3 TRBV7-9 TGTGCCAGCGGCGCCACTAGCGAGGATACGCAGTATTTT CASGATSEDTQYF
12 . many TRBJ2-5 TRBV20-1 TGCAGTGCTAGGTACAGCCAAGAGACCCAGTACTTC CSARYSQETQYF
14 TRBD1 many TRBJ1-5 TRBV10-3 TGTGCCATCAGTCGGGACAGGGGGAATCAGCCCCAGCATTTT CAISRDRGNQPQHF
16 TRBD1 . TRBJ1-2 TRBV19 TGTGCCAGTAGGCCGATACAGGGGCAACTCAACTATGGCTACACCTTC CASRPIQGQLNYGYTF
13 . many TRBJ2-3 TRBV12-3/TRBV12-4 TGTGCCAGCAGTTTAGGAGGGGAAGATACGCAGTATTTT CASSLGGEDTQYF
15 . . TRBJ2-1 TRBV4-1 TGCGCCAGCAGCCAACTCGGGCATAGTCGCAATGAGCAGTTCTTC CASSQLGHSRNEQFF
12 TRBD1 many TRBJ1-1 TRBV3-1 TGTGCCAGCTCAAGGGGGCGGACTGAAGCTTTCTTT CASSRGRTEAFF
15 TRBD2 few TRBJ2-1 TRBV7-9 TGTGCCAGCAGCATCCTAGCGGGAGCGTGGAATGAGCAGTTCTTC CASSILAGAWNEQFF
16 . many TRBJ2-5 TRBV4-1 TGCGCCAGCAGCCGCCCGATCGGACAGACCCAAGAGACCCAGTACTTC CASSRPIGQTQETQYF
16 TRBD1 many TRBJ1-1 TRBV27 TGTGCCAGCAGTCTCTGGACAGGGGCGATAAAGACTGAAGCTTTCTTT CASSLWTGAIKTEAFF
15 . few TRBJ1-2 TRBV28 TGTGCCAGCAGTTTATTTGGGGGCGAAAACTATGGCTACACCTTC CASSLFGGENYGYTF
18 TRBD2 . TRBJ2-7 TRBV5-1 TGCGCCAGCAGCCCGACCTACGGACTAGCGGGGGCGTCCTACGGGCAGTACTTC CASSPTYGLAGASYGQYF
14 . . TRBJ2-1 TRBV6-2/TRBV6-3 TGTGCCAGCAGTCCAGGGTACGGGTACAATGAGCAGTTCTTC CASSPGYGYNEQFF
13 . . TRBJ2-3 TRBV7-9 TGTGCCAGCAGCTTAGGGGCCCTGGATACGCAGTATTTT CASSLGALDTQYF
13 . many TRBJ1-1 TRBV11-2 TGTGCCAGCAGCTTAGAAACAGGGAGTGAAGCTTTCTTT CASSLETGSEAFF
16 TRBD1 many TRBJ1-2 TRBV7-9 TGTGCCAGCAGCACGCAAGACAGGGCTAATAACTATGGCTACACCTTC CASSTQDRANNYGYTF
13 . . TRBJ2-2 TRBV6-1 TGTGCCATTAGGACAGCGAACACCGGGGAGCTGTTTTTT CAIRTANTGELFF
14 . many TRBJ1-1 TRBV3-1 TGTGCCAGCAGCCAAAGTACCCCGTTCACTGAAGCTTTCTTT CASSQSTPFTEAFF
15 . many TRBJ1-2 TRBV30 TGTGCCTGGAGTGTTGCCAGGGGATGGGGATATGGCTACACCTTC CAWSVARGWGYGYTF
14 . . TRBJ2-3 TRBV6-8 TGTGCCAGCAGTAGGCCCTTTAGCACAGATACGCAGTATTTT CASSRPFSTDTQYF
15 . . TRBJ1-5 TRBV7-2 TGTGCCAGCAGCTTATATGGCCTTACGGGGCAGCCCCAGCATTTT CASSLYGLTGQPQHF
17 TRBD2 many TRBJ2-2 TRBV5-1 TGCGCCAGCAGCTGGTCTAGCGGAACTACGAACACCGGGGAGCTGTTTTTT CASSWSSGTTNTGELFF
15 . few TRBJ1-1 TRBV5-1 TGCGCCAGCAGCTTGGTTGCGGGCGCGGACACTGAAGCTTTCTTT CASSLVAGADTEAFF